This TCR beta chain was recovered during a study of T cell repertoires in cytomegalovirus infection. Study at large: Matching HLA type and CMV infection were both indicated by public TCR beta signatures.

This clonotype was seen a handful of times. Its target is not known. Germline CDR1 and CDR2: SGDLS and YYNGEE. The V and J ends lost 0 bases and 1 base respectively, with 13 bases between them. This CDR3 contains 16 residues. Findings of the study overall: People with CMV and the relevant HLA were identified by cumulative public TCR beta family frequency. HLA-C-restricted CMV clonotypes gave the most frequent clonotype in two of eight donors.

TCRdb reanalysed the reads using MiXCR and keeps one entry per CDR3 protein. The table lists under 300,000 distinct CDR3 sequences, 9% to 15% of them singletons. What was sequenced was PBMCs. The receptor was derived from a human donor in good health (CMV status not recorded). Some clones in this sample may be carry-over from other donors' samples. V gene TRBV9 combines with J gene TRBJ1-1; D is undetermined. The CDR3 DNA reads TGTGCCAGCAGCGTAGCTGGTCGGCCAGAGAACACTGAAGCTTTCTTT. This codes for CASSVAGRPENTEAFF.